This TCR beta chain derives from a study of blood T cells in healthy people across ages. Across the whole study: For every two T cells, template switching captured about one barcoded beta molecule.

PBMCs numbering at least 6.5 million were isolated per sample. Extracted total RNA amounted to at least 6 micrograms for each sample. V lost 6 bases and J 5 bases, leaving 13 bases between the germline ends. Germline V gene lookup returns CDR1 DFQATT and CDR2 SNEGSKA (reference sequence). The CDR3 sequence is 12 residues long. Next came a second PCR, run for about 7 to 12 cycles, which used a sample-barcoded 5' primer along with a J-beta primer mix. CDR3-containing paired-end reads numbered at least 2.5 million in each sample. MiXCR, applied by TCRdb to the 5' RACE reads, yields one record per CDR3 protein. The sample records more than 1,400,000 distinct CDR3 sequences, 42% being singletons.

The sequence came from a woman aged 18-29 years in good health. This sequence joins TRBV20-1 and TRBJ1-1; D perhaps matches TRBD1 (6 bases). Sample: blood. CDR3 sequence: CSAYRVGTEAFF. The CDR3 DNA sequence: TGCAGTGCCTACAGGGTAGGAACTGAAGCTTTCTTT.